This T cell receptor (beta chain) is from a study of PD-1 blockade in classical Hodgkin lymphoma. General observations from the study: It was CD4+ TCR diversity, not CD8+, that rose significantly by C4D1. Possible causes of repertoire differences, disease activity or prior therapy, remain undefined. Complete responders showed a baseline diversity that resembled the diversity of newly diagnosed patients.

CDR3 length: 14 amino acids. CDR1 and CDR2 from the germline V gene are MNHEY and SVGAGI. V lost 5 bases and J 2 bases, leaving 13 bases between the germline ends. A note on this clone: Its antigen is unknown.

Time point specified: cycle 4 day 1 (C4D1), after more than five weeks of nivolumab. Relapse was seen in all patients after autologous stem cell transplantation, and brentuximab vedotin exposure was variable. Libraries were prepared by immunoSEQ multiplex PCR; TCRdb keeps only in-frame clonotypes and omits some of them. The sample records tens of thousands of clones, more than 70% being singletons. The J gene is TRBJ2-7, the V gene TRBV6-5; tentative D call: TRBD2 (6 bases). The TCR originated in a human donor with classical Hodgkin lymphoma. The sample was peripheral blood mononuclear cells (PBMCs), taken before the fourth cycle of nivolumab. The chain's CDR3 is CASSRSGGPYEQYF. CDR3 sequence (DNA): TGTGCCAGCAGTCGATCCGGGGGACCCTACGAGCAGTACTTC.